The 17 T cell receptor beta chains listed next were all sequenced from one sample in a study of spatial heterogeneity in lung cancer. Study-wide findings and caveats: Counts that tracked tumor mutation counts were those of expanded intratumoral alpha and beta TCRs.

The antigens of these receptors remain unknown. TCRdb reprocessed the 5' RACE reads with MiXCR, giving one entry per CDR3 protein. The profile shows about 100,000 distinct CDR3 sequences, about 4.6% of them singletons. Time point indicated: sample taken at primary tumor resection. The sequenced sample was lung tumor tissue, obtained at surgery. The receptors were sampled from a male donor with early-stage non-small cell lung cancer.

This clonotype was observed many times. This rearrangement joins TRBV6-2 or TRBV6-3 to TRBJ2-7, with 13 positions matching TRBD2. Germline V gene lookup returns CDR1 MNHEY and CDR2 SVGEGT. Trimming took 6 bases from V and 1 from J; bases not matched to a gene: 3. This CDR3 has 15 amino acids. The CDR3 spells CASSVLAGGSYEQYF. CDR3 nucleotides: TGTGCCAGCAGCGTACTAGCGGGAGGGTCCTACGAGCAGTACTTC.

This clonotype was picked up many times. V gene TRBV3-1 combines with J gene TRBJ1-1; no clear D. The germline V gene encodes CDR1 LGHDT and CDR2 YNNKEL (reference sequence). The CDR3 runs to 14 residues. V was cut by 5 bases and J by 1 base, with 11 bases left in between. The CDR3 sequence: CASSARYENTEAFF. CDR3 bases: TGTGCCAGCAGCGCCAGGTATGAGAACACTGAAGCTTTCTTT.

This clonotype was recorded many times. V usage is TRBV27 and J usage is TRBJ2-1; 11 bases fit TRBD2. This CDR3 has 16 residues. Germline-derived CDR1 and CDR2 are MNHEY and SMNVEV (reference sequence). With V trimmed by 5 bases and J by 3 bases, 6 bases remained unmatched. CDR3 sequence (DNA): TGTGCCAGCAGTCGCTCCGGGACTAGCGGCTACAATGAGCAGTTCTTC. Protein product: CASSRSGTSGYNEQFF.

This clonotype was seen at least ten times. The DNA for the CDR3 is TGCGCCAGGACGGCAGGGCCAGATACGCAGTATTTT. Encoded protein: CARTAGPDTQYF. The chain employs TRBV5-1 and TRBJ2-3; D possibly corresponds to TRBD1 (5 bases). V was pared by 8 bases and J by 4 bases, with 11 bases between. The CDR3 runs 12 residues. The V gene's germline CDR1 is SGHRS and CDR2 YFSETQ.

The table lists this clonotype with many counts. The rearrangement links TRBV28 to TRBJ2-7, with 8 bases that match TRBD1. The germline V gene has CDR1 MDHEN and CDR2 SYDVKM. V trimming: 4 bases; J trimming: 5 bases; junction bases outside the gene matches: 16. The length of the CDR3 is 17 residues. CDR3: CASSWGTGVSVSNEQYF. CDR3 DNA: TGTGCCAGCAGTTGGGGGACAGGCGTTAGCGTTTCCAACGAGCAGTACTTC.

This clonotype was found many times. The chain combines TRBV2 with TRBJ2-1; 8 positions agree with TRBD2. Trimming cost V 6 bases and J 8 bases; bases outside gene matches: 6. This CDR3 comprises 13 residues. CDR1 SNHLY and CDR2 FYNNEI come from the germline V gene. The DNA for the CDR3 is TGTGCCAGCAGCCCGGGACTAGTGGATGAGCAGTTCTTC. Translating it yields CASSPGLVDEQFF.

The chain links TRBV7-2 to TRBJ2-5, with D perhaps matching TRBD1 (7 bases). Per germline, CDR1 SGHTA and CDR2 FQGNSA. The V end lost 5 bases, the J end lost 0 bases, and 10 bases lay between the germline ends. The CDR3 is made up of 14 amino acids. CDR3 loop: CASSPGGYQETQYF. CDR3 sequence (DNA): TGTGCCAGCAGCCCAGGGGGGTACCAAGAGACCCAGTACTTC.

The V gene is TRBV6-1, the J gene TRBJ2-1; a possible D gene is TRBD1 (5 bases). Germline loops: CDR1 MNHNS, CDR2 SASEGT. The CDR3 extends over 14 amino acids. V was shortened by 7 bases and J by 10 bases, with 20 bases between the two germline ends. CDR3 protein: CASTRLHRQSEQFF. As DNA, the CDR3 is TGTGCCAGCACCAGACTGCACCGACAGTCAGAGCAGTTCTTC.

The chain joins TRBV6-6 to TRBJ2-5; TRBD1 aligns across 11 bases. Germline V gene lookup returns CDR1 MNHNY and CDR2 SVGAGI (reference sequence). CDR3 length: 13 residues. J lost 5 bases, V lost 9 bases, and 5 bases had no gene match. The DNA of the CDR3 is TGTGCCAGTCGGGACAGGGGGTTGGAGACCCAGTACTTC. Its translation: CASRDRGLETQYF.

This clonotype has a count of ten or more. This rearrangement joins TRBV6-5 to TRBJ1-6; D ambiguous. Trimming cost V 5 bases and J 8 bases, with 13 bases left between them. CDR1 is MNHEY, CDR2 SVGAGI, per germline. CDR3 length: 14 amino acids. The DNA of the CDR3 is TGTGCCAGCAGTAATCTAAGGTTGGATTCACCCCTCCACTTT. Its translation: CASSNLRLDSPLHF.

This clonotype was picked up many times. The rearrangement uses TRBV5-1 and TRBJ2-6, with TRBD1 as a possible D gene (5 bases). With 4 bases removed from V and 2 bases from J, the gap between germline ends came to 10 bases. The CDR3 spans 15 residues. The germline V gene encodes CDR1 SGHRS and CDR2 YFSETQ. The CDR3 region has the DNA TGCGCCAGCAGCCAGGGTTTAGCTGGGGCCAACGTCCTGACTTTC. It encodes CASSQGLAGANVLTF. Based on the CDR3 plus reference TRBV5-1 and TRBJ2-6, the full variable domain is KAGVTQTPRYLIKTRGQQVTLSCSPISGHRSVSWYQQTPGQGLQFLFEYFSETQRNKGNFPGRFSGRQFSNSRSEMNVSTLELGDSALYLCASSQGLAGANVLTFGAGSRLTVL.

About this clonotype: A much more abundant neighbour one base away suggests this may be a read error. This chain joins TRBV27 and TRBJ1-1; no definite D call. Germline lookup yields CDR1 MNHEY and CDR2 SMNVEV (reference sequence). The CDR3 has 13 residues. The V end lost 4 bases, the J end lost 8 bases, and 14 bases lay between the germline ends. The CDR3 is CASSSYTLYEAFF. The DNA for the CDR3 is TGTGCCAGCAGTTCTTACACCCTTTACGAAGCTTTCTTT.

The table lists this clonotype with many counts. This chain uses TRBV12-5 with TRBJ1-5; D gene ambiguous. The germline V gene encodes CDR1 LGHNT and CDR2 FRNRAP. The CDR3 totals 15 residues. V dropped 7 bases and J dropped 2 bases, with 15 bases sitting between them. In nucleotides, the CDR3 is TGTGCTAGTGTCCGCGACCAATCCGGCAATCAGCCCCAGCATTTT. It encodes CASVRDQSGNQPQHF.

Details on this clonotype: A much bigger clone sits one base away, suggesting this may be a read error. V is TRBV4-1 and J is TRBJ1-2, with a possible D match to TRBD1 (5 bases). V was clipped by 3 bases and J by 5 bases, with 19 bases between them. The germline V gene encodes CDR1 MGHRA and CDR2 YSYEKL. This CDR3 has 16 amino acids. The CDR3 loop reads CASSQPGHGILYGYTF. The CDR3, as DNA: TGCGCCAGCAGCCAGCCCGGACATGGGATACTTTATGGCTACACCTTC.

This clonotype was seen ten or more times. The V gene is TRBV29-1, the J gene TRBJ2-1, with D unclear. Per the germline V gene, CDR1 is SQVTM and CDR2 is ANQGSEA. Trimming shortened V by 5 bases and J by 3 bases, and 8 bases separated the two germline ends. This CDR3 region has 12 residues. CDR3 region: CSVMGNYNEQFF. The CDR3 nucleotides are TGCAGCGTTATGGGCAACTACAATGAGCAGTTCTTC.

This clonotype was seen repeatedly, ten times or more. The V call is TRBV11-2, the J call TRBJ2-3, with 12 bases fitting TRBD2. The V gene's germline CDR1 is SGHAT and CDR2 FQNNGV. J gave up 2 bases and V 5 bases, and 5 bases lay outside the gene matches. The length of the CDR3 is 16 residues. The CDR3 region has the DNA TGTGCCAGCAGCATCGGACTAGCGGGATCCACAGATACGCAGTATTTT. This translates into CASSIGLAGSTDTQYF.

This clonotype was detected a few times. The J gene is TRBJ2-1, the V gene TRBV20-1, with 16 bases matching TRBD2. Germline loops: CDR1 DFQATT, CDR2 SNEGSKA (reference sequence). CDR3 length: 20 amino acids. V was clipped by 6 bases and J by 3 bases; unmatched bases: 17. This chain's CDR3 is CSALDKGLAGGPAIYNEQFF. CDR3 coding DNA: TGCAGTGCCCTGGACAAGGGACTAGCGGGAGGGCCGGCTATCTACAATGAGCAGTTCTTC.